These 10 T cell receptor beta chains came from one sample sequenced in a study of control samples from healthy donors and cancer patients. Sequencing was performed with immunoSEQ multiplex PCR; in TCRdb, only in-frame clones are kept and a portion is missing. Here the sample spans about 170,000 clones, around 91% being singletons. Sample: blood. The origin of the receptors is a woman younger than 45 in good health.

This clone was counted once. This chain uses TRBV11-2 with TRBJ1-6; D remains unclear. Germline CDR1 reads SGHAT; CDR2 reads FQNNGV. Trimming cost V 2 bases and J 0 bases, with 5 bases left between them. This CDR3 comprises 15 residues. The CDR3 nucleotides are TGTGCCAGCAGCTTACCGAGCTCCTATAATTCACCCCTCCACTTT. It encodes CASSLPSSYNSPLHF.

This rearrangement joins TRBV6-2 or TRBV6-3 to TRBJ2-1, with D uncertain. The CDR3 has 14 amino acids. V lost 2 bases and J lost 4, with 9 bases in between. Germline V gene lookup returns CDR1 MNHEY and CDR2 SVGEGT. The CDR3 DNA follows: TGTGCCAGCAGTTACGACGGCGGATACAATGAGCAGTTCTTC. This gives the protein CASSYDGGYNEQFF.

This chain joins TRBV9 and TRBJ2-4; 12 positions agree with TRBD2. This CDR3 has 15 amino acids. CDR1 and CDR2 (germline): SGDLS, YYNGEE. After removal of 3 bases from V and 7 bases from J, the junction contained 5 bases not matched to a gene. The CDR3 DNA is TGTGCCAGCAGCGCCGGCGGGACTAGCGGGAACATTCAGTACTTC. Its translation: CASSAGGTSGNIQYF.

The chain uses TRBV27 and TRBJ1-4; tentative D call: TRBD1 (5 bases). The CDR3 is made up of 14 amino acids. Germline V CDR1 and CDR2: MNHEY, SMNVEV (reference sequence). Trimming took 2 bases from V and 7 from J, leaving 11 bases between them. The CDR3 region has the DNA TGTGCCAGCAGTTTAGGGGGGTGGGGTGAAAAACTGTTTTTT. It translates to CASSLGGWGEKLFF.

The V gene is TRBV2, the J gene TRBJ1-3, with D maybe TRBD1 (5 bases). Germline CDR1 is SNHLY and CDR2 is FYNNEI. V lost 0 bases, J lost 8 bases, and 8 bases lay in between. This CDR3 comprises 13 residues. CDR3 coding DNA: TGTGCCAGCAGTGAAGCGCAGGGTGACACCATATATTTT. Translated, it gives CASSEAQGDTIYF.

The V and J genes are TRBV6-6 and TRBJ1-6, with D possibly being TRBD1 (6 bases). Germline V gene data show CDR1 as MNHNY and CDR2 as SVGAGI (reference sequence). The CDR3 loop spans 15 amino acids. V was cut by 0 bases and J by 7 bases, with 10 bases left in between. CDR3 region: CASSYSDSHNSPLHF. The CDR3 DNA reads as TGTGCCAGCAGTTACTCGGACAGCCACAATTCACCCCTCCACTTT.

This clone was counted a few times. V gene TRBV11-3 combines with J gene TRBJ2-3, with D possibly being TRBD2 (7 bases). This CDR3 comprises 13 residues. Germline lookup yields CDR1 SGHNT and CDR2 YENEEA. Deletions cut 5 bases from V and 3 bases from J, with 9 bases between. CDR3 protein: CASSGGATDTQYF. As DNA, the CDR3 is TGTGCCAGCAGCGGGGGGGCGACAGATACGCAGTATTTT.

The chain joins TRBV2 to TRBJ2-5, with no clear D. Trimming removed 6 bases from V and 1 base from J, with 3 bases in between. Germline V gene sequence: CDR1 SNHLY, CDR2 FYNNEI. The CDR3 runs 11 residues. The CDR3 nucleotides read TGTGCCAGCAGGACCCAAGAGACCCAGTACTTC. This translates into CASRTQETQYF.

V usage is TRBV10-3 and J usage is TRBJ2-1; 16 bases are shared with TRBD2. The V and J ends lost 4 bases and 5 bases, in that order; junction bases with no gene match: 5. The CDR3 loop spans 17 amino acids. Germline V lookup: CDR1 ENHRY, CDR2 SYGVKD. Here the CDR3 reads CAISGGLAGGPNNEQFF. CDR3 sequence (DNA): TGTGCCATCAGTGGGGGACTAGCGGGAGGGCCGAACAATGAGCAGTTCTTC.

This clone was observed a single time. V usage is TRBV29-1 and J usage is TRBJ2-3, with TRBD2 matching 13 bases. This CDR3 spans 15 amino acids. After removal of 7 bases from V and 2 bases from J, the junction contained 6 bases not matched to a gene. Germline CDR1 SQVTM, CDR2 ANQGSEA. For the CDR3, the DNA is TGCAGCGCTTCGACTAGCGGGGGGACCACAGATACGCAGTATTTT. As protein: CSASTSGGTTDTQYF.